The 3 T cell receptor beta chains below come from one sample, sequenced in a study of OX40 agonist ivuxolimab in advanced cancers. Clones were sequenced by immunoSEQ multiplex PCR, and TCRdb holds only the in-frame ones, with some missing. This table holds 90,000 or so clones, roughly 90% found once. The sample was CD4+ or CD8+ T cells sorted from blood, taken in a trial of the OX40 agonist ivuxolimab. The origin of the receptors is an adult with an advanced solid tumor such as melanoma, head and neck, liver or kidney cancer.

The chain employs TRBV7-2 and TRBJ2-7, with 9 bases matching TRBD2. CDR1 and CDR2 from the germline V gene are SGHTA and FQGNSA. Trimming cost V 1 base and J 2 bases; bases outside gene matches: 3. This CDR3 is built from 15 residues. CDR3 amino acids: CASSLVAGETYEQYF. The CDR3 DNA reads as TGTGCCAGCAGCTTAGTAGCGGGAGAAACCTACGAGCAGTACTTC. Filled out from reference TRBV7-2 and TRBJ2-7, the complete variable domain reads GAGVSQSPSNKVTEKGKDVELRCDPISGHTALYWYRQSLGQGLEFLIYFQGNSAPDKSGLPSDRFSAERTGGSVSTLTIQRTQQEDSAVYLCASSLVAGETYEQYFGPGTRLTVT.

The gene calls are TRBV2 and TRBJ2-2; 8 bases map to TRBD1. After removal of 5 bases from V and 5 bases from J, the junction contained 1 base not matched to a gene. The germline V gene encodes CDR1 SNHLY and CDR2 FYNNEI. There are 13 residues in the CDR3. CDR3 in amino acids: CASSRQGTGELFF. Here the CDR3 DNA reads TGTGCCAGCAGTAGACAGGGGACCGGGGAGCTGTTTTTT.

The CDR3 here is CASSRKQGSGSTDTQYF. CDR3 sequence (DNA): TGTGCCAGCAGCCGCAAACAGGGGTCGGGGTCCACAGATACGCAGTATTTT. V and J are TRBV4-2 and TRBJ2-3; TRBD1 matches 7 bases. This CDR3 has 17 residues. CDR1 LGHNA and CDR2 YNFKEQ come from the germline V gene. V gave up 4 bases and J gave up 2 bases; unmatched junction bases: 12.